These T cell receptor beta chains were read from a single sample in a study of T cell changes during pregnancy in multiple sclerosis. This table comes from immunoSEQ multiplex PCR, and its TCRdb copy is limited to in-frame clones, with some not included. The data show over 55,000 clones, about 86% seen once. Sequencing input: peripheral blood from another person, used as feeder cells. The receptors were sampled from a human donor whose cells served as feeder cells for cultures in a pregnancy study. CDR3s include the opening cysteine and the closing phenylalanine or tryptophan. Fields, in order: V gene, J gene, D gene, clone size, CDR3 DNA, CDR3 protein. A D gene is named only where the DNA matches it firmly. Size tells how often a clone was seen (once, few, many) or the class of an expanded clone, and some rows leave it out.

>TRBV11-2|TRBJ2-2|-|-
TGTGCCAGCAGCTTTCAGGGCGAAGCCACCGGGGAGCTGTTTTTT
CASSFQGEATGELFF
>TRBV9|TRBJ1-3|-|-
TGTGCCAGCAGCGGGTGGAGACCACAGGGCCCGGAGCGCTCTGGAAACACCATATATTTT
CASSGWRPQGPERSGNTIYF
>TRBV4-1|TRBJ1-1|-|-
TGCGCCAGCAGCCAAGATCTGACGGTGGTTGAAGCTTTCTTT
CASSQDLTVVEAFF
>TRBV5-1|TRBJ2-3|-|once
TGCGCCAGCGGCCTATTAGACGATACGCAGTATTTT
CASGLLDDTQYF
>TRBV7-6|TRBJ2-1|-|once
TGTGCCAGCAGCGCCAGAAATGAGCAGTTCTTC
CASSARNEQFF
>TRBV9|TRBJ1-1|TRBD1|-
TGTGCCAGCAGGGGGCAGGGGGGTAAAGGCGGTGAAGCTTTCTTT
CASRGQGGKGGEAFF
>TRBV10-1|TRBJ1-5|-|-
TGCGCCAGCAGTGAGGGGGGGGGCCAGCCCCAGCATTTT
CASSEGGGQPQHF
>TRBV19|TRBJ2-3|-|once
TGTGCCAGTAATAGCCGGGTGGGGGATACGCAGTATTTT
CASNSRVGDTQYF
>TRBV7-8|TRBJ1-5|-|-
TGTGCCAGCAGCTTAGGGGGGGATAGCAATCAGCCCCAGCATTTT
CASSLGGDSNQPQHF
>TRBV10-1|TRBJ2-2|TRBD1|-
TGCGCCAGCAGTGCGGGACAGGGTACCGGGGAGCTGTTTTTT
CASSAGQGTGELFF
>TRBV6-1|TRBJ1-2|-|once
TGTGCCAGCACCTTCGACTATGGCTACACCTTC
CASTFDYGYTF
>TRBV9|TRBJ2-3|TRBD2|-
TGTGCCAGCAGCGCTAGCGGGAGGGCCTCCGATACGCAGTATTTT
CASSASGRASDTQYF
>TRBV9|TRBJ2-7|-|-
TGTGCCAGCAGCAAGCATGGGAGCCCGAGATTCTACGAGCAGTACTTC
CASSKHGSPRFYEQYF
>TRBV11-2|TRBJ2-7|TRBD1|-
TGTGCCAGCAGCTTGAACTTGGGCAGGGGGCACGAGCAGTACTTC
CASSLNLGRGHEQYF
>TRBV19|TRBJ2-7|-|once
TGTGCCAGTACTTTAAGGGCAGGAATCACCGAGCAGTACTTC
CASTLRAGITEQYF
>TRBV29-1|TRBJ1-3|-|few
TGCAGCGTTATTGAAGGATCAAACTCTGGAAACACCATATATTTT
CSVIEGSNSGNTIYF
>TRBV5-1|TRBJ2-3|-|-
TGCGCCAGCAGCCTTTCCGGGACGGGGGGCCCAGATACGCAGTATTTT
CASSLSGTGGPDTQYF
>TRBV29-1|TRBJ1-4|TRBD1|-
TGCAGCGTGGGGGGGGACAGTGTGAATAATGAAAAACTGTTTTTT
CSVGGDSVNNEKLFF
>TRBV7-8|TRBJ2-1|TRBD2|-
TGTGCCAGCAGCCTAGCGGGGGGATACAATGAGCAGTTCTTC
CASSLAGGYNEQFF
>TRBV10-1|TRBJ2-5|-|-
TGCGCCAGCAGTGAGGTCCCGGGCAGGGCTCAAGAGACCCAGTACTTC
CASSEVPGRAQETQYF
>TRBV28|TRBJ1-1|-|-
TGTGCCAGCAAACCCCCACAGGGAGCTGAAGCTTTCTTT
CASKPPQGAEAFF
>TRBV7-9|TRBJ1-3|TRBD1|-
TGTGCCAGCAGCTCCTGGACAGGGCCCAGCTCTGGAAACACCATATATTTT
CASSSWTGPSSGNTIYF
>TRBV10-2|TRBJ2-5|-|-
TGCGCCAGCAGTGAGTCTTGGGGGTTGGCCCAGTACTTC
CASSESWGLAQYF
>TRBV6-4|TRBJ2-4|-|-
TGTGCCAGCAGTGTCGGACCGGCAGGGAGGCACTTC
CASSVGPAGRHF
>TRBV4-2|TRBJ2-2|TRBD1|-
TGTGCCAGCAGCCAATCCCAGGGGGCAGGCACCGGGGAGCTGTTTTTT
CASSQSQGAGTGELFF
>TRBV6-6|TRBJ2-2|-|-
TGTGCCAGCAGTTACCTCATTGGCTACGGGACCGGGGAGCTGTTTTTT
CASSYLIGYGTGELFF
>TRBV18|TRBJ2-3|-|-
TGTGCCAGCTCACCACCGTCCACAGATACGCAGTATTTT
CASSPPSTDTQYF
>TRBV27|TRBJ1-2|TRBD1|once
TGTGCCAGCAGAAACCTGGACAGGGGGCGAGGTGGCTACACCTTC
CASRNLDRGRGGYTF
>TRBV27|TRBJ1-2|-|-
TGTGCCAGCAGTTTCACAGGATCCGGCTACACCTTC
CASSFTGSGYTF
>TRBV11-2|TRBJ1-6|-|-
TGTGCCAGCAGCTCGACAGACAATAATTCACCCCTCCACTTT
CASSSTDNNSPLHF
>TRBV14|TRBJ2-7|-|-
TGTGCCAGCAGCCCCTTCTCAGGGAAGGGTTCCTACGAGCAGTACTTC
CASSPFSGKGSYEQYF
>TRBV5-1|TRBJ2-3|-|-
TGCGCCAGCAGCTTTTACGGTAACACAGATACGCAGTATTTT
CASSFYGNTDTQYF
>TRBV7-2|TRBJ2-3|TRBD2|-
TGTGCCAGCAGCCCGGGACTAGCGGCAACAGATACGCAGTATTTT
CASSPGLAATDTQYF
>TRBV19|TRBJ2-2|-|-
TGTGCCAGTAGTCCCCCCCCAGGGAACACCGGGGAGCTGTTTTTT
CASSPPPGNTGELFF
>TRBV5-1|TRBJ2-7|TRBD1|-
TGCGCCAGCAGCCGGACAGGGGGCGCGGTCGCTTACGAGCAGTACTTC
CASSRTGGAVAYEQYF
>TRBV2|TRBJ1-1|-|-
TGTGCCAGCAGTTTTGACAGGAGGAACACTGAAGCTTTCTTT
CASSFDRRNTEAFF